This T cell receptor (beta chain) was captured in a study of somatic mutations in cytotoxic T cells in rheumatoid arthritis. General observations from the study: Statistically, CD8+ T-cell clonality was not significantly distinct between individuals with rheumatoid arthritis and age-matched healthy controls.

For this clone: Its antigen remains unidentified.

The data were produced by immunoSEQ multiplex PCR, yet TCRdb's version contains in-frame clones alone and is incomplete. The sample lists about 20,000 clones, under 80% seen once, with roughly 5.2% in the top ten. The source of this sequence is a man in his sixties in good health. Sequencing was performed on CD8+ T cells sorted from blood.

The CDR3 nucleotides are TGTGCCAGCAGCCCCGGGGGGGAGGGGGCAATTGAAGCTTTCTTT. Protein sequence: CASSPGGEGAIEAFF. The genes are TRBV7-6 and TRBJ1-1, with TRBD1 identical over 7 bases. Per germline, CDR1 SGHVS and CDR2 FNYEAQ. Trimming cost V 5 bases and J 7 bases; bases outside gene matches: 13. The CDR3 runs 15 residues.